These 13 T cell receptor beta chains originate from one sample sequenced in a study of T cells in Graves' hyperthyroidism and ophthalmopathy. The TCR beta CDR3 regions underwent amplification using RNA transcripts as the source. HTBI primers were used for first-round RT-PCR of the TCR CDR3. TCRdb passed the multiplex PCR reads through MiXCR, listing each CDR3 protein once. The sample holds over 250,000 distinct CDR3 sequences, 15% to 20% seen once. Material: blood. Receptors were obtained from a woman aged 60-70 years with Graves' ophthalmopathy.

V gene TRBV7-2 combines with J gene TRBJ2-1, with a weak D call TRBD1 (6 bases). Germline V gene lookup returns CDR1 SGHTA and CDR2 FQGNSA. This CDR3 has 20 amino acids. V shed 2 bases and J shed 1 base, with 24 bases lying between them. The CDR3 DNA reads as TGTGCCAGCAGCTTATTAGGCGCCGGGACACCGACCGATTCCTACAATGAGCAGTTCTTC. Translation gives CASSLLGAGTPTDSYNEQFF.

This clonotype was detected a few times. This chain uses TRBV6-6 with TRBJ2-7; D unresolved. V dropped 0 bases and J dropped 0 bases, with 24 bases sitting between them. The V gene's germline CDR1 is MNHNY and CDR2 SVGAGI (reference sequence). This CDR3 comprises 20 residues. The CDR3: CASSYSPMDRLLFSSYEQYF. The DNA for the CDR3 is TGTGCCAGCAGTTACTCACCCATGGACCGACTTCTTTTTTCCTCCTACGAGCAGTACTTC.

The chain couples TRBV9 to TRBJ1-6; D gene ambiguous. Germline CDR1 is SGDLS and CDR2 is YYNGEE. This CDR3 spans 16 amino acids. V lost 2 bases and J lost 10, with 19 bases in between. The CDR3 sequence is CASSVTDGQRGSPLHF. CDR3 nucleotides: TGTGCCAGCAGCGTTACCGACGGGCAGAGAGGGTCACCCCTCCACTTT.

This clonotype was seen a handful of times. This sequence joins TRBV9 and TRBJ2-7, with TRBD1 matching over 7 bases. Germline V gene lookup returns CDR1 SGDLS and CDR2 YYNGEE. This CDR3 has 15 amino acids. After removal of 4 bases from V and 2 bases from J, the junction contained 9 bases not matched to a gene. The CDR3 sequence: CASSTNDRDAYEQYF. CDR3 coding DNA: TGTGCCAGCAGCACTAACGACAGGGACGCCTACGAGCAGTACTTC.

The genes are TRBV7-2 and TRBJ2-1; 10 bases fit TRBD2. The CDR3 spans 15 residues. V shed 2 bases and J 9 bases; nucleotides not matched to a gene: 7. Germline V gene sequence: CDR1 SGHTA, CDR2 FQGNSA. The CDR3 protein is CASSLQAGGPGEQFF. The CDR3, as DNA: TGTGCCAGCAGCTTACAAGCGGGGGGGCCGGGTGAGCAGTTCTTC.

The chain combines TRBV18 with TRBJ2-2; 9 bases match TRBD2. The CDR3 is made up of 16 amino acids. The germline V gene encodes CDR1 KGHSH and CDR2 LQKENI. The V and J ends lost 3 bases and 1 base, in that order; junction bases with no gene match: 3. CDR3 residues: CASSPELAGNTGELFF. CDR3 nucleotides: TGTGCCAGCTCACCTGAACTAGCGGGGAACACCGGGGAGCTGTTTTTT.

This clonotype was seen a handful of times. The chain couples TRBV7-9 to TRBJ2-2; 8 bases map to TRBD1. The junction had 2 bases not matched to a gene; V was cut back by 2 bases and J by 6 bases. Germline CDR1 reads SEHNR; CDR2 reads FQNEAQ (reference sequence). CDR3 length: 14 amino acids. Here the CDR3 reads CASSLQGASGELFF. The CDR3, as DNA: TGTGCCAGCAGCTTACAGGGGGCGTCCGGGGAGCTGTTTTTT.

This clonotype was seen repeatedly, ten times or more. The chain couples TRBV5-8 to TRBJ2-7, with D perhaps matching TRBD2 (6 bases). Germline loops: CDR1 SGHTS, CDR2 YDEGEE. This CDR3 has 13 residues. V was cut by 8 bases and J by 3 bases, with 15 bases left in between. The CDR3 DNA reads TGTGCCAGTCTACGGGGGTGGGACTACGAGCAGTACTTC. This codes for CASLRGWDYEQYF.

CDR3: CASSVGVWGEQFF. The CDR3 DNA sequence: TGTGCCAGCAGCGTAGGAGTGTGGGGTGAGCAGTTCTTC. The rearrangement joins TRBV9 to TRBJ2-1, with no clear D. Looked up from germline, CDR1 is SGDLS and CDR2 is YYNGEE. The CDR3 length is 13 residues. V was shortened by 0 bases and J by 9 bases, with 10 bases between the two germline ends.

The sample holds many counts of this clonotype. The chain recombines TRBV28 with TRBJ1-1; D not resolved. CDR3 size: 14 residues. Germline CDR1 and CDR2: MDHEN and SYDVKM. V was trimmed by 4 bases and J by 1 base, leaving 10 bases between them. In nucleotides, the CDR3 is TGTGCCAGCAGTTCCCCAGCCGCGAACACTGAAGCTTTCTTT. It codes for CASSSPAANTEAFF.

This clonotype came up many times. The rearrangement uses TRBV2 and TRBJ2-2; possible D gene TRBD2, 6 bases. This CDR3 spans 13 amino acids. Trimming stripped 3 bases from V and 5 bases from J, with 7 bases between. CDR1 is SNHLY and CDR2 is FYNNEI in the germline V gene. CDR3 region: CASSDRETGELFF. The CDR3 region has the DNA TGTGCCAGCAGTGACCGGGAGACCGGGGAGCTGTTTTTT.

This clonotype was picked up many times. V usage is TRBV4-2 and J usage is TRBJ2-7; the match to TRBD1 covers 7 bases. Trimming took 2 bases from V and 3 from J; bases not matched to a gene: 10. The length of the CDR3 is 16 residues. CDR1 and CDR2 from the germline V gene are LGHNA and YNFKEQ. The CDR3 DNA is TGTGCCAGCAGCCAACGGTCCACAGGGGCTGTCTACGAGCAGTACTTC. Its protein product is CASSQRSTGAVYEQYF.

The genes are TRBV4-3 and TRBJ1-5; no reliable D call. This CDR3 spans 14 amino acids. Trimming shortened V by 0 bases and J by 6 bases, and 9 bases separated the two germline ends. CDR1 and CDR2 (germline): LGHNA, YSLEER. The CDR3 coding sequence is TGCGCCAGCAGCCAAGATAACTGGGGTCAGCCCCAGCATTTT. This sequence encodes CASSQDNWGQPQHF.